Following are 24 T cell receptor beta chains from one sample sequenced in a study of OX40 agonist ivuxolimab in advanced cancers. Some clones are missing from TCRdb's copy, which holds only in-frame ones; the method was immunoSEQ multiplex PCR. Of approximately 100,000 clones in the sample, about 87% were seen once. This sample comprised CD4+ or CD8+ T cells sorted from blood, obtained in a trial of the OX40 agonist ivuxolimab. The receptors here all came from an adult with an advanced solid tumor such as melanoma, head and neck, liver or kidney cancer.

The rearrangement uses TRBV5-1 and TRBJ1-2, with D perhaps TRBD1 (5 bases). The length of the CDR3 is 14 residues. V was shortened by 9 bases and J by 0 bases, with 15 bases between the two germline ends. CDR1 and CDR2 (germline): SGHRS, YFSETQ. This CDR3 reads CATRGEPSNYGYTF. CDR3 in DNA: TGCGCCACCCGGGGCGAACCGTCTAACTATGGCTACACCTTC.

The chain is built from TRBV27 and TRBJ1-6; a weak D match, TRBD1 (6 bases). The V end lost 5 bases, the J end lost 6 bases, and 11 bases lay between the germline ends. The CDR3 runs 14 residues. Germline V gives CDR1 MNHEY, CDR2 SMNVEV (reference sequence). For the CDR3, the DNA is TGTGCCAGCAGTGGGGACACTATTAATTCACCCCTCCACTTT. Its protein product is CASSGDTINSPLHF.

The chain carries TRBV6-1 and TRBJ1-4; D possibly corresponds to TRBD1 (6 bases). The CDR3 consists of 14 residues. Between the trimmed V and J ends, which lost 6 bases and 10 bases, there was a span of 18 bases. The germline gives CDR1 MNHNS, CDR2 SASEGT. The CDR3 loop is CASREFRTEGKLFF. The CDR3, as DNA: TGTGCCAGCAGGGAATTTCGGACAGAAGGAAAACTGTTTTTT.

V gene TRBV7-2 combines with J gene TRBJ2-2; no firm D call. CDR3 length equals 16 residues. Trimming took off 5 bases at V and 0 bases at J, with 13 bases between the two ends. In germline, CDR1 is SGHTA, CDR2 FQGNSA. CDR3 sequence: CASSRAFNANTGELFF. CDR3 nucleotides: TGTGCCAGCAGCCGGGCCTTTAACGCGAACACCGGGGAGCTGTTTTTT.

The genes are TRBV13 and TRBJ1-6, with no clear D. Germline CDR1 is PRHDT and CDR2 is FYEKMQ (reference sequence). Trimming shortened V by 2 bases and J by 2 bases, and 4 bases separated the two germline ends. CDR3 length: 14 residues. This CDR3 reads CASSLRPYNSPLHF. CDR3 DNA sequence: TGTGCCAGCAGCTTACGACCCTATAATTCACCCCTCCACTTT. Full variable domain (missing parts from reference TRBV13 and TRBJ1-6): AAGVIQSPRHLIKEKRETATLKCYPIPRHDTVYWYQQGPGQDPQFLISFYEKMQSDKGSIPDRFSAQQFSDYHSELNMSSLELGDSALYFCASSLRPYNSPLHFGNGTRLTVT.

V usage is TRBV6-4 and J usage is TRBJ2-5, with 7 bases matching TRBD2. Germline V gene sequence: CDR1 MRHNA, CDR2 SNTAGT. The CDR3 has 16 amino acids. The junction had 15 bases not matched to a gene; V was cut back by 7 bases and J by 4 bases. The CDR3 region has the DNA TGTGCCAGCATCTGGAGGCTTAGCGGGCCTGCAGAGACCCAGTACTTC. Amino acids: CASIWRLSGPAETQYF.

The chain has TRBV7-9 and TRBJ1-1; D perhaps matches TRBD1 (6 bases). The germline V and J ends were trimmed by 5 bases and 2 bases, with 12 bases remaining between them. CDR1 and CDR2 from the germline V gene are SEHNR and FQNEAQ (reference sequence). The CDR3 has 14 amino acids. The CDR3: CASSLGQTNTEAFF. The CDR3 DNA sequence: TGTGCCAGCAGCCTTGGACAGACCAACACTGAAGCTTTCTTT. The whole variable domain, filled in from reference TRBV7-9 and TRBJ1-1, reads DTGVSQNPRHKITKRGQNVTFRCDPISEHNRLYWYRQTLGQGPEFLTYFQNEAQLEKSRLLSDRFSAERPKGSFSTLEIQRTEQGDSAMYLCASSLGQTNTEAFFGQGTRLTVV.

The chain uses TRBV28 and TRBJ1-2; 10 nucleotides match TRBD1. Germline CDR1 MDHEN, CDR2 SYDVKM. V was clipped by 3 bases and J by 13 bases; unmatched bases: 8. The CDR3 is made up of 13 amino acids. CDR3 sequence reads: CASSFPGQGKATF. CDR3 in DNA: TGTGCCAGCAGTTTCCCGGGACAGGGGAAGGCCACCTTC.

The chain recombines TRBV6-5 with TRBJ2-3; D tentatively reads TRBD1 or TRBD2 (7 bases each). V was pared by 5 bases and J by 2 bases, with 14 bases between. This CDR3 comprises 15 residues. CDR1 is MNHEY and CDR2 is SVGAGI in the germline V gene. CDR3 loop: CASSGRGPITDTQYF. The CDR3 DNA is TGTGCCAGCAGTGGGAGGGGGCCTATCACAGATACGCAGTATTTT.

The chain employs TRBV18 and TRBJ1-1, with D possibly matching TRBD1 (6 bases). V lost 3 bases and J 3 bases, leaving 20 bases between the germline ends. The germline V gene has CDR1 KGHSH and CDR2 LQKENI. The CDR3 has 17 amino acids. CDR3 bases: TGTGCCAGCTCACCGCCAAGCATTAGGGGGGGGGACACTGAAGCTTTCTTT. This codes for CASSPPSIRGGDTEAFF.

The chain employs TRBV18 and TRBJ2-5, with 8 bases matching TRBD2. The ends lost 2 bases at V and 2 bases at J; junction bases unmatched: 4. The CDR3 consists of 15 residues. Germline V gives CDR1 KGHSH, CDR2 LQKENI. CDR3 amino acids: CASSPVSGGQETQYF. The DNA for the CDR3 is TGTGCCAGCTCACCAGTGTCGGGGGGGCAAGAGACCCAGTACTTC. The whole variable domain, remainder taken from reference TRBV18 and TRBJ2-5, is NAGVMQNPRHLVRRRGQEARLRCSPMKGHSHVYWYRQLPEEGLKFMVYLQKENIIDESGMPKERFSAEFPKEGPSILRIQQVVRGDSAAYFCASSPVSGGQETQYFGPGTRLLVL.

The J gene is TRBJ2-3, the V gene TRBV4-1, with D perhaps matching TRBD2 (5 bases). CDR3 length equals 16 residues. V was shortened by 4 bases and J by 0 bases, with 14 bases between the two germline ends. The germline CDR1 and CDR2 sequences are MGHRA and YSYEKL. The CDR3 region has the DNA TGCGCCAGCAGCCCCACCGGCGGCGGGAGCACAGATACGCAGTATTTT. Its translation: CASSPTGGGSTDTQYF.

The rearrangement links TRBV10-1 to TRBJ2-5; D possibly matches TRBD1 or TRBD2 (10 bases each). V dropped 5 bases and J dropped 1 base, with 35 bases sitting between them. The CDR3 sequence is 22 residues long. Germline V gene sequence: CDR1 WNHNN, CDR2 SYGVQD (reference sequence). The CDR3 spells CASSQPECRDRGQRGGQETQYF. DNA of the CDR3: TGCGCCAGCAGTCAACCCGAATGTCGGGACAGGGGACAGCGGGGGGGCCAAGAGACCCAGTACTTC.

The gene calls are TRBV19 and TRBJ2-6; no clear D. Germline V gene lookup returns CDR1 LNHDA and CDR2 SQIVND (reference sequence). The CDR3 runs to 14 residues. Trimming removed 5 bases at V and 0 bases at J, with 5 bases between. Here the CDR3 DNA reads TGTGCCAGTAGTGAGAGCTCTGGGGCCAACGTCCTGACTTTC. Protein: CASSESSGANVLTF.

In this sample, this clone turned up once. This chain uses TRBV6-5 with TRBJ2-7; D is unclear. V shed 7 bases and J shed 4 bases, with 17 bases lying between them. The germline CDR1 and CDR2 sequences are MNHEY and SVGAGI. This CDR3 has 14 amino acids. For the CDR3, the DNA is TGTGCCAGCACCCCGCCGGGCCCTTTTTACGAGCAGTACTTC. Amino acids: CASTPPGPFYEQYF.

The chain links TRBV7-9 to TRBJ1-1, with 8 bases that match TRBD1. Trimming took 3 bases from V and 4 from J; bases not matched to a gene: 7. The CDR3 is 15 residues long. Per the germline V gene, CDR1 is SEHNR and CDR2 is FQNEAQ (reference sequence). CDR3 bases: TGTGCCAGCAGCTTCGGAAACAGGGGGAGCACTGAAGCTTTCTTT. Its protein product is CASSFGNRGSTEAFF.

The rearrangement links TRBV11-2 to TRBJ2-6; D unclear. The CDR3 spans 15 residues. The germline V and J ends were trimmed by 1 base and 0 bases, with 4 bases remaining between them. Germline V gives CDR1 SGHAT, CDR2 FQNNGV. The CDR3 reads CASSLVNSGANVLTF. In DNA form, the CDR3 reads TGTGCCAGCAGCTTAGTTAACTCTGGGGCCAACGTCCTGACTTTC.

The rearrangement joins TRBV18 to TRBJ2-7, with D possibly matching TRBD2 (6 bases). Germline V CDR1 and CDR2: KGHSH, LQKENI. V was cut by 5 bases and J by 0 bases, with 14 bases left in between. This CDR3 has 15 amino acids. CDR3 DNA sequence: TGTGCCAGCTCAGAGGGACTCGACAGCTCCTACGAGCAGTACTTC. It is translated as CASSEGLDSSYEQYF.

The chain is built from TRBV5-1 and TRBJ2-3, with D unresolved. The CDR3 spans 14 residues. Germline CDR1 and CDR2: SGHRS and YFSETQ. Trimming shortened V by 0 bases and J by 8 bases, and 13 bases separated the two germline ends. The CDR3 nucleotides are TGCGCCAGCAGCTTGGAGGTACCATTTGCTACGCAGTATTTT. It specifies CASSLEVPFATQYF.

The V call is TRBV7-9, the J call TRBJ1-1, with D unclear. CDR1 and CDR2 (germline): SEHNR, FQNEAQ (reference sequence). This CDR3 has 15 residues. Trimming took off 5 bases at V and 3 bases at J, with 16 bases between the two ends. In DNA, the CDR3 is TGTGCCAGCAGCCCAGATCTAGGGTTGGACACTGAAGCTTTCTTT. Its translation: CASSPDLGLDTEAFF.

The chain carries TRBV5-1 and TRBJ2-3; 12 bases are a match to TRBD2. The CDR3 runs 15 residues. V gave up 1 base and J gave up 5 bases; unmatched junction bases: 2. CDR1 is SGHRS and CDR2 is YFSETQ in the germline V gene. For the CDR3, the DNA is TGCGCCAGCAGCTTGACTAGCGGGGGGCGAGATACGCAGTATTTT. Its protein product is CASSLTSGGRDTQYF.

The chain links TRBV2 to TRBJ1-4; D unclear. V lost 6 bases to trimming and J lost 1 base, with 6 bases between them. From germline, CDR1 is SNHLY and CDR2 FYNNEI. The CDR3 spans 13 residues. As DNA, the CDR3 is TGTGCCAGCAGGGGGTTAACTAATGAAAAACTGTTTTTT. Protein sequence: CASRGLTNEKLFF.

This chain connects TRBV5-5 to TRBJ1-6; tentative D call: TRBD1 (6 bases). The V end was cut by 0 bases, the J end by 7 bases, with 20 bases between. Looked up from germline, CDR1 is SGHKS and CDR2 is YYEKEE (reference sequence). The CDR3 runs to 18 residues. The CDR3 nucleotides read TGTGCCAGCAGCTTGGACCTCTTCTTACAGGGTAAAAATTCACCCCTCCACTTT. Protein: CASSLDLFLQGKNSPLHF.

CDR3 in amino acids: CASSWGQLAKNIQYF. The CDR3 DNA reads as TGTGCCAGCAGCTGGGGACAACTAGCCAAAAACATTCAGTACTTC. The chain couples TRBV7-2 to TRBJ2-4; perhaps TRBD1 as D (6 bases). The germline V gene has CDR1 SGHTA and CDR2 FQGNSA. Trimming took 4 bases from V and 0 from J, leaving 10 bases between them. This CDR3 has 15 residues.